Each of the 26 T cell receptor beta chains below was sequenced from the same sample in a study of cytomegalovirus exposure and HLA in healthy donors. PCR used 60 Vbeta primers and 13 Jbeta primers. Repertoires were generated with immunoSEQ multiplex PCR, while TCRdb's copy carries only in-frame clones and drops some. The top ten clones hold about 8% of a sample with tens of thousands of clones, about 80% of them seen once. Sequencing was carried out using PBMCs. All receptors derive from a man aged 18 to 30 in good health and CMV-seropositive.

J is TRBJ2-3 and V is TRBV30; no clear D. CDR1 is GTSNPN, CDR2 SVGIG, per germline (reference sequence). The CDR3 spans 13 residues. V was trimmed by 6 bases and J by 4 bases, leaving 14 bases between them. CDR3 amino acids: CACSTVGADTQYF. The CDR3, as DNA: TGTGCCTGCTCTACGGTGGGCGCAGATACGCAGTATTTT.

This clone has only one observation. The V call is TRBV7-6, the J call TRBJ2-7; 8 nucleotides agree with TRBD2. The CDR3 is made up of 14 amino acids. Germline lookup yields CDR1 SGHVS and CDR2 FNYEAQ. V was pared by 2 bases and J by 5 bases, with 5 bases of the junction left unmatched. The CDR3: CASSLNLAGDEQYF. The CDR3 DNA sequence: TGTGCCAGCAGCTTAAACCTAGCGGGCGACGAGCAGTACTTC. Combining the CDR3 with reference TRBV7-6 and TRBJ2-7 gives the whole variable domain GAGVSQSPRYKVTKRGQDVALRCDPISGHVSLYWYRQALGQGPEFLTYFNYEAQQDKSGLPNDRFSAERPEGSISTLTIQRTEQRDSAMYRCASSLNLAGDEQYFGPGTRLTVT.

By frequency in the sample, this clone is medium-sized (0.01 to 0.1%). V and J are TRBV6-5 and TRBJ1-1; D call uncertain. Germline V gives CDR1 MNHEY, CDR2 SVGAGI. There are 13 residues in the CDR3. V gave up 5 bases and J gave up 4 bases, with 11 bases separating them. CDR3 sequence: CASSAGLVTEAFF. DNA of the CDR3: TGTGCCAGCAGTGCGGGCCTTGTCACTGAAGCTTTCTTT.

The V and J genes are TRBV5-4 and TRBJ2-7, with 8 bases lining up with TRBD1. CDR1 is SGHNT, CDR2 YYREEE, per germline (reference sequence). The CDR3 sequence is 14 residues long. Unmatched junction bases numbered 2, after V lost 2 bases and J lost 1 base. The CDR3 region has the DNA TGTGCCAGCAGCTTTGGACAGGGTTCCTACGAGCAGTACTTC. Translation gives CASSFGQGSYEQYF. The entire variable domain, with the rest obtained from reference TRBV5-4 and TRBJ2-7, is as follows: ETGVTQSPTHLIKTRGQQVTLRCSSQSGHNTVSWYQQALGQGPQFIFQYYREEENGRGNFPPRFSGLQFPNYSSELNVNALELDDSALYLCASSFGQGSYEQYFGPGTRLTVT.

This chain joins TRBV11-2 and TRBJ1-1; maybe TRBD1 (6 bases). Germline values: CDR1 SGHAT, CDR2 FQNNGV. The V end lost 5 bases, the J end lost 4 bases, and 17 bases lay between the germline ends. The CDR3 sequence is 15 residues long. CDR3 region: CASSGAGGEGTEAFF. For the CDR3, the DNA is TGTGCCAGCAGCGGAGCGGGGGGCGAGGGCACTGAAGCTTTCTTT.

This clone occurred a few times. The V and J genes are TRBV2 and TRBJ1-1; 10 nucleotides match TRBD1. Trimming removed 1 base from V and 2 bases from J; junction bases left unmatched: 1. Germline assignment: CDR1 SNHLY and CDR2 FYNNEI. The CDR3 consists of 15 residues. The CDR3 loop reads CASSEGDRGNTEAFF. CDR3 in DNA: TGTGCCAGCAGTGAAGGGGACAGGGGCAACACTGAAGCTTTCTTT.

The chain carries TRBV28 and TRBJ2-7; perhaps TRBD2 as D (7 bases). The CDR3 consists of 13 residues. Trimming pared 7 bases from V and 4 bases from J, leaving 14 bases between. The germline V gene encodes CDR1 MDHEN and CDR2 SYDVKM. CDR3: CASIGGARYEQYF. In DNA form, the CDR3 reads TGTGCCAGCATTGGGGGGGCGCGGTACGAGCAGTACTTC.

The chain links TRBV20-1 to TRBJ2-5, with 7 bases identical to TRBD1. The end of the DNA fits TRBJ2-7 better, so the J call may be wrong. CDR1 and CDR2 (germline): DFQATT, SNEGSKA (reference sequence). This CDR3 is 11 amino acids long. Here the CDR3 DNA reads TGCAGTGGGTCACAGGGGACCGAGCAGTACTTC. Amino acid sequence: CSGSQGTEQYF.

The chain couples TRBV9 to TRBJ1-5; 9 bases are shared with TRBD1. The CDR3 has 14 amino acids. V trimming: 2 bases; J trimming: 8 bases; junction bases outside the gene matches: 5. CDR1 is SGDLS and CDR2 is YYNGEE in the germline V gene. Here the CDR3 reads CASSVGQGREPQHF. Here the CDR3 DNA reads TGTGCCAGCAGCGTCGGACAGGGGAGGGAGCCCCAGCATTTT.

The V gene is TRBV29-1, the J gene TRBJ1-2; D is perhaps TRBD1 (6 bases). The CDR3 has 13 residues. Germline lookup yields CDR1 SQVTM and CDR2 ANQGSEA. V was trimmed by 4 bases and J by 4 bases, leaving 13 bases between them. The CDR3 here is CSVARQDLYGYTF. The DNA for the CDR3 is TGCAGCGTTGCCCGACAGGACCTCTATGGCTACACCTTC.

This CDR3 reads CASSLQPVVDTQYF. In nucleotides, the CDR3 is TGTGCCAGCAGCTTGCAACCGGTCGTAGATACGCAGTATTTT. This rearrangement joins TRBV7-6 to TRBJ2-3; the D is unclear. The CDR3 runs 14 residues. The V gene's germline CDR1 is SGHVS and CDR2 FNYEAQ. Between the trimmed V and J ends, which lost 3 bases and 5 bases, there was a span of 12 bases.

This clone was found once. This sequence joins TRBV9 and TRBJ2-5; D unclear. The CDR3 sequence is 12 residues long. Germline V lookup: CDR1 SGDLS, CDR2 YYNGEE. The V gene lost 4 bases and the J gene lost 0 bases, with 4 bases spanning the gap. CDR3 sequence (DNA): TGTGCCAGCAGCTCGTACCAAGAGACCCAGTACTTC. This gives the protein CASSSYQETQYF. Based on the CDR3 plus reference TRBV9 and TRBJ2-5, the full variable domain is DSGVTQTPKHLITATGQRVTLRCSPRSGDLSVYWYQQSLDQGLQFLIQYYNGEERAKGNILERFSAQQFPDLHSELNLSSLELGDSALYFCASSSYQETQYFGPGTRLLVL.

The table lists this clone with a few counts. The genes are TRBV7-9 and TRBJ1-2, with 8 bases fitting TRBD1. This CDR3 is built from 16 residues. Trimming took 1 base from V and 3 from J; bases not matched to a gene: 7. Germline V gives CDR1 SEHNR, CDR2 FQNEAQ (reference sequence). In DNA, the CDR3 is TGTGCCAGCAGCTTAGGGGCAGGGGGCAATGACTATGGCTACACCTTC. It yields the protein CASSLGAGGNDYGYTF.

The chain couples TRBV2 to TRBJ2-3; 12 bases map to TRBD2. The CDR3 runs to 16 residues. The J segment lost 2 bases and the V segment lost 4 bases, leaving 4 bases of the junction unmatched. The germline gives CDR1 SNHLY, CDR2 FYNNEI. The CDR3 loop is CASSARLAGDTDTQYF. The CDR3 DNA sequence: TGTGCCAGCAGTGCACGACTAGCGGGAGACACAGATACGCAGTATTTT.

The CDR3 sequence: CASSPTEWSGGLYGYTF. In nucleotides, the CDR3 is TGCGCCAGCAGCCCCACTGAGTGGTCAGGGGGACTCTATGGCTACACCTTC. This rearrangement joins TRBV4-1 to TRBJ1-2; the match to TRBD1 covers 7 bases. The CDR3 is made up of 17 amino acids. Germline lookup yields CDR1 MGHRA and CDR2 YSYEKL. J was trimmed by 4 bases and V by 4 bases; bases with no gene match: 15.

The chain links TRBV28 to TRBJ1-5; D ambiguous. The germline gives CDR1 MDHEN, CDR2 SYDVKM. The CDR3 totals 13 residues. Trimming shortened V by 7 bases and J by 2 bases, and 9 bases separated the two germline ends. The CDR3 DNA sequence: TGTGCCAGCACCTTGGGAGGCAATCAGCCCCAGCATTTT. This sequence encodes CASTLGGNQPQHF. The full variable domain, in which reference TRBV28 and TRBJ1-5 provide the parts outside the CDR3, is DVKVTQSSRYLVKRTGEKVFLECVQDMDHENMFWYRQDPGLGLRLIYFSYDVKMKEKGDIPEGYSVSREKKERFSLILESASTNQTSMYLCASTLGGNQPQHFGDGTRLSIL.

The table lists this clone with a few counts. Since no conserved phenylalanine or tryptophan closes the CDR3, a read error is the likely cause. The chain recombines TRBV30 with TRBJ2-3, with 10 bases aligning to TRBD2. The CDR3 loop spans 14 amino acids. Germline V gene sequence: CDR1 GTSNPN, CDR2 SVGIG (reference sequence). CDR3 sequence: CAAGLASSTHTQYV. The CDR3 DNA reads TGTGCCGCGGGACTAGCGTCAAGCACACATACGCAGTATGTT.

This clone was detected only a few times. The chain combines TRBV6-6 with TRBJ2-7; 7 positions match TRBD1. V lost 7 bases to trimming and J lost 4 bases; unmatched junction nucleotides: 1. CDR1 and CDR2 (germline): MNHNY, SVGAGI (reference sequence). There are 11 residues in the CDR3. The CDR3 DNA reads TGTGCCAGCACAGGGGGTTACGAGCAGTACTTC. Translation: CASTGGYEQYF.

This clone was observed a few times. V and J are TRBV27 and TRBJ2-7; weak D call: TRBD1 (5 bases). The CDR3 runs to 14 residues. With 2 bases removed from V and 3 bases from J, the gap between germline ends came to 11 bases. Germline CDR1 MNHEY, CDR2 SMNVEV (reference sequence). DNA of the CDR3: TGTGCCAGCAGTTTAGAAGGGGCCTACTACGAGCAGTACTTC. It specifies CASSLEGAYYEQYF.

The rearrangement uses TRBV6-5 and TRBJ2-2, with D possibly being TRBD1 (5 bases). Germline CDR1 and CDR2: MNHEY and SVGAGI. This CDR3 is 15 amino acids long. V lost 6 bases to trimming and J lost 5 bases, with 16 bases between them. The CDR3 coding sequence is TGTGCCAGCAGCCGCGACAGTCCTCTAACCGGGGAGCTGTTTTTT. Translation: CASSRDSPLTGELFF.

CDR3 loop: CASSFGFSSYNEQFF. The CDR3 coding sequence is TGTGCCAGCAGCTTCGGGTTTAGCTCCTACAATGAGCAGTTCTTC. This chain links TRBV5-6 with TRBJ2-1, with D hard to call. Germline-derived CDR1 and CDR2 are SGHDT and YYEEEE. The length of the CDR3 is 15 residues. Trimming removed 2 bases at V and 0 bases at J, with 9 bases between.

The table lists this clone with a count of one. The chain employs TRBV27 and TRBJ2-5; D ambiguous. This CDR3 spans 11 amino acids. Trimming cost V 6 bases and J 2 bases, with 4 bases left between them. Germline V lookup: CDR1 MNHEY, CDR2 SMNVEV (reference sequence). CDR3 residues: CASRTQETQYF. CDR3 in DNA: TGTGCCAGCAGAACACAAGAGACCCAGTACTTC.

This chain uses TRBV30 with TRBJ1-1; the match to TRBD1 covers 7 bases. This CDR3 has 14 amino acids. CDR1 is GTSNPN and CDR2 is SVGIG in the germline V gene (reference sequence). The ends lost 2 bases at V and 5 bases at J; junction bases unmatched: 8. The CDR3 spells CAWSRQGGATEAFF. CDR3 DNA: TGTGCCTGGAGTCGTCAGGGGGGAGCGACTGAAGCTTTCTTT.

The rearrangement joins TRBV30 to TRBJ1-5; TRBD1 agrees at 8 bases. V was clipped by 0 bases and J by 1 base; unmatched bases: 14. The CDR3 consists of 19 residues. Germline CDR1 and CDR2: GTSNPN and SVGIG (reference sequence). The CDR3 DNA reads as TGTGCCTGGAGTGTTACCCGGCAGGGGGCGCGCGGCAGCAATCAGCCCCAGCATTTT. Its protein is CAWSVTRQGARGSNQPQHF.

The chain links TRBV4-1 to TRBJ2-1; tentative D call: TRBD2 (5 bases). From germline, CDR1 is MGHRA and CDR2 YSYEKL. V dropped 1 base and J dropped 6 bases, with 22 bases sitting between them. This CDR3 contains 18 residues. The DNA of the CDR3 is TGCGCCAGCAGCCAAGCGGGTGAACTAAGTCTGGCGGGCAATGAGCAGTTCTTC. Translation gives CASSQAGELSLAGNEQFF.

The V and J genes are TRBV29-1 and TRBJ2-6; 9 nucleotides line up with TRBD1. Germline loops: CDR1 SQVTM, CDR2 ANQGSEA. Trimming cost V 3 bases and J 2 bases; bases outside gene matches: 11. The CDR3 spans 18 residues. CDR3 sequence: CSVESDRGPEAGANVLTF. The CDR3 nucleotides are TGCAGCGTTGAGTCGGACAGGGGACCCGAAGCTGGGGCCAACGTCCTGACTTTC. Full variable domain (remainder filled in from reference TRBV29-1 and TRBJ2-6): SAVISQKPSRDICQRGTSLTIQCQVDSQVTMMFWYRQQPGQSLTLIATANQGSEATYESGFVIDKFPISRPNLTFSTLTVSNMSPEDSSIYLCSVESDRGPEAGANVLTFGAGSRLTVL.